The clone carrying this TCR beta chain has ten or more counts. Amplification from RNA transcripts yielded the TCR beta CDR3 regions. First-round RT-PCR used HTBI primers; second-round multiplex PCR followed. TCRdb reanalysed the multiplex PCR reads using MiXCR and keeps one entry per CDR3 protein. The data show 200,000 to 250,000 distinct CDR3 sequences, with 25% to 35% seen just once and 8.5% to 9.5% held by the top ten. The sample comes from a study of Graves' ophthalmopathy and Graves' hyperthyroidism. Study-level information: Before any treatment, peripheral blood was taken at the initial diagnosis.

The CDR3 has 15 residues. V shed 5 bases and J 4 bases; nucleotides not matched to a gene: 11. Germline-derived CDR1 and CDR2 are SGHAT and FQNNGV. The source is a man aged 50-60 years with Graves' ophthalmopathy. This sequence joins TRBV11-2 and TRBJ2-7; 7 nucleotides agree with TRBD2. Sequencing input: peripheral blood. The CDR3 protein is CASSPVGGSTYEQYF. For the CDR3, the DNA is TGTGCCAGCAGCCCGGTGGGAGGGAGTACTTACGAGCAGTACTTC. The whole variable domain, filled in from reference TRBV11-2 and TRBJ2-7, reads EAGVAQSPRYKIIEKRQSVAFWCNPISGHATLYWYQQILGQGPKLLIQFQNNGVVDDSQLPKDRFSAERLKGVDSTLKIQPAKLEDSAVYLCASSPVGGSTYEQYFGPGTRLTVT.